This T cell receptor (beta chain) was captured in a study of blood T cell repertoires in COVID-19. Study details: Material from acute and convalescent COVID-19 was sourced from the United States, Italy and Spain. Nucleic acid was either cDNA or gDNA, and it came from T cells, B-cell-depleted T cells, or PBMCs.

The CDR3 is 14 residues long. Germline CDR1 MDHEN, CDR2 SYDVKM. Trimming cost V 5 bases and J 8 bases, with 18 bases left between them. In the source study's methods: Scientists estimated how many nucleated cells there were by amplifying reference gene primers. Data came from immunoSEQ multiplex PCR; TCRdb stores just in-frame clones and leaves some out. The V and J calls and clone size come from that table; D and trimming were worked out from the DNA. The data hold about 110,000 clones, with about 80% observed a single time. The sample holds one count of this clone. The sequenced material came from peripheral blood. The origin of this receptor is a woman aged 35 to 49 with acute or convalescent COVID-19. The V and J genes are TRBV28 and TRBJ1-2, with TRBD1 as a possible D gene (5 bases). The CDR3 DNA reads as TGTGCCAGCAGTACCTTGAGGGGAGGTGACGGCTACACCTTC. Amino acids: CASSTLRGGDGYTF.